The T cell receptor (beta chain) under discussion was sequenced for a study of cytomegalovirus exposure and HLA in healthy donors (dated by TCRdb to between 2016 and 2019). A note on the overall study: According to a later analysis, the 120 or so validation repertoires were produced on the same platform as the 666 repertoires of the first cohort. The study combined high-throughput TCR immunosequencing, statistical association of individual TCRs with disease status, and machine learning to predict cytomegalovirus infection status. Besides the first cohort of more than 650 subjects, a separate validation cohort made up of over a hundred different subjects was used. The aim of the study was to test whether cataloging public T cell receptors could identify signatures of past pathogen exposure.

Separate from the roughly 660-subject first cohort, the validation cohort of roughly 110 subjects was the group to which the donors belonged. As to this clone: The antigen it binds to is not known. No qualities accompany the bases; no much larger clone lies one base away.

The CDR3 has 16 amino acids, counting the end cysteine and phenylalanine. The retained sequence is limited to the CDR3, 48 bases, with the frame set at the first base. The junction shows trimming of 3 bases on V and 5 bases on J, plus 17 bases between the germline ends. CDR1 MNHEY and CDR2 SMNVEV were looked up in the germline V gene (reference sequence). What the authors observed across the whole study: Across donors, most TCR sequences were observed very rarely, whereas some public TCRs were present in many individuals. In a later analysis, TCRs clustered in the first cohort were found to also tend to co-occur in the approximately 120 validation repertoires, with 85% to 95% of cluster scores above 0. It was suggested by the authors that the approach could potentially be generalized to other disease states and immunological phenotypes. The study listed 150 to 200 TCR beta chains as associated with cytomegalovirus. Three of the identified cytomegalovirus-associated TCR beta chains were confirmed in vitro to be specific for cytomegalovirus antigens. The validation cohort had no HLA typing available for a later analysis, so co-occurrence within that cohort was assessed over all 120 or so repertoires. The classifier was reported to diagnose cytomegalovirus status with high specificity and sensitivity in both the original cohort and the validation cohort.

Library preparation used the immunoSEQ multiplex PCR assay. Turning to the authors' computational methods: A statistical classification framework was built for diagnosing cytomegalovirus status from the catalog of TCR beta chain sequences. TCRdb mirrors the immuneACCESS table, restricted to in-frame sequences. Some clones are absent from its copies; in checked studies, under half trace to an unresolved V gene, and the reason for the others is unknown. V and J calls and clone size follow that table, whereas D and trimming were derived from the DNA. A total of some 250,000 clones appear in this sample, approximately 83% of them only once. 1% to 1.5% of the sample rests with the top ten.

The sequence links TRBV27 to TRBJ2-1; the D gene assignment is ambiguous. The sequence was collected from a woman aged 25-40 years in good health and CMV-seropositive. Sequenced material: PBMCs. Read as DNA, the sequence is TGTGCCAGCAGTTTCCGAAAGATTAACTTTAACAATGAGCAGTTCTTC. Its protein reads: CASSFRKINFNNEQFF.